A single sample gave rise to the 2 T cell receptor beta chains below, sequenced in a study of Graves' ophthalmopathy and Graves' hyperthyroidism. RNA transcripts provided the template for amplifying TCR beta CDR3 regions. An initial RT-PCR round employing HTBI primers preceded a second-round multiplex PCR. TCRdb reanalysed the multiplex PCR reads using MiXCR and keeps one entry per CDR3 protein. Seen here are about 640,000 distinct CDR3 sequences, roughly 39% observed once, and the top ten hold roughly 3%. Sequencing was performed on peripheral blood. The receptors come from an adult man with Graves' ophthalmopathy.

The genes are TRBV5-1 and TRBJ1-1; TRBD1 matches 7 bases. Germline lookup yields CDR1 SGHRS and CDR2 YFSETQ. The CDR3 has 16 residues. After removal of 1 base from V and 2 bases from J, the junction contained 8 bases not matched to a gene. The CDR3 protein is CASSLTGTGANTEAFF. In DNA, the CDR3 is TGCGCCAGCAGCTTGACCGGAACAGGGGCCAACACTGAAGCTTTCTTT.

This sequence joins TRBV6-7 and TRBJ2-7, with TRBD2 matching 11 bases. TRBV6-7 is an ORF for which the function is uncertain. This CDR3 is 14 amino acids long. V dropped 6 bases and J dropped 6; count of bases not matched to a gene: 7. The CDR3 DNA reads TGTGCCAGCAGACCGGGACTAGCGGCTCGCGAGCAGTACTTC. Its translation: CASRPGLAAREQYF.